These 13 T cell receptor beta chains originate from one sample sequenced in a study of blood T cell repertoires in COVID-19. TCRdb's copy holds only in-frame clones and misses some; the assay was immunoSEQ multiplex PCR. The sample records some 170,000 clones, about 90% being singletons. The sequencing input was PBMCs or T cells enriched from blood (not recorded which). The receptors originated from a human donor with acute COVID-19. The donor label of this sample is uncertain.

This clone was seen just once. This sequence joins TRBV10-2 and TRBJ2-3, with D perhaps TRBD1 (5 bases). The CDR3 contains 15 residues. Germline V CDR1 and CDR2: WSHSY, SAAADI. Trimming stripped 5 bases from V and 3 bases from J, with 15 bases between. CDR3: CASSSQGFQTDTQYF. The CDR3 DNA reads TGCGCCAGCAGTAGCCAGGGATTCCAGACAGATACGCAGTATTTT.

V usage is TRBV14 and J usage is TRBJ2-2; D is perhaps TRBD2 (7 bases). Germline CDR1 and CDR2: SGHDN and FVKESK. The CDR3 sequence is 15 residues long. Trimming removed 2 bases from V and 6 bases from J, with 13 bases in between. As DNA, the CDR3 is TGTGCCAGCAGCCAAAGTCGGCGGGGGCCCGGGGAGCTGTTTTTT. Protein sequence: CASSQSRRGPGELFF. The entire variable domain, with the rest obtained from reference TRBV14 and TRBJ2-2, is as follows: EAGVTQFPSHSVIEKGQTVTLRCDPISGHDNLYWYRRVMGKEIKFLLHFVKESKQDESGMPNNRFLAERTGGTYSTLKVQPAELEDSGVYFCASSQSRRGPGELFFGEGSRLTVL.

As to this clone: A junction boundary mismatches the germline segment, possibly from a read error. The V gene is TRBV3-1 (or the pseudogene TRBV3-2), the J gene TRBJ1-1; TRBD1 matches at 7 bases. Germline CDR1 is LGHDT and CDR2 is YNNKEL (reference sequence). CDR3 size: 13 residues. The CDR3 bases are TGTGCCAGCAGTCAAGCAGGGGGCACTGAAGCTTTCTTT. This sequence encodes CASSQAGGTEAFF.

This clone showed up just once. The chain is built from TRBV10-3 and TRBJ1-4, with 9 bases lining up with TRBD1. Germline V gene lookup returns CDR1 ENHRY and CDR2 SYGVKD. Germline trimming cut 5 bases from V and 8 bases from J; bases unmatched to any gene: 9. This CDR3 has 15 residues. CDR3 coding DNA: TGTGCCATCAGTCCGGGGACAGGGTCGGTCGAAAAACTGTTTTTT. Protein product: CAISPGTGSVEKLFF.

The rearrangement joins TRBV2 to TRBJ1-2; D gene uncertain. This CDR3 spans 12 amino acids. In germline, CDR1 is SNHLY, CDR2 FYNNEI. V was cut by 1 base and J by 8 bases, with 8 bases left in between. CDR3 region: CASSEVEGGYTF. CDR3 DNA: TGTGCCAGCAGTGAAGTCGAGGGAGGCTACACCTTC.

The rearrangement links TRBV19 to TRBJ1-2; D is ambiguous. The length of the CDR3 is 12 residues. CDR1 and CDR2 from the germline V gene are LNHDA and SQIVND (reference sequence). V was pared by 3 bases and J by 3 bases, with 5 bases between. CDR3 coding DNA: TGTGCCAGTAGTATTTCGGACTATGGCTACACCTTC. It codes for CASSISDYGYTF.

The rearrangement joins TRBV3-1 (or the pseudogene TRBV3-2) to TRBJ2-7; 12 bases line up with TRBD1. The CDR3 runs to 15 residues. The V gene end was trimmed by 4 bases and the J gene end by 0 bases; junction bases not matched to a gene: 1. Germline loops: CDR1 LGHDT, CDR2 YNNKEL (reference sequence). CDR3 sequence: CASSPGQGASYEQYF. The CDR3 DNA is TGTGCCAGCAGCCCGGGACAGGGGGCCTCCTACGAGCAGTACTTC.

The V call is TRBV6-6, the J call TRBJ1-2; 8 bases fit TRBD1. The CDR3 has 14 residues. With 0 bases clipped from V and 6 bases from J, the junction kept 3 bases outside the gene matches. CDR1 MNHNY and CDR2 SVGAGI come from the germline V gene (reference sequence). The CDR3 nucleotides are TGTGCCAGCAGTTACTCGGACAGGGAGCATGGCTACACCTTC. Its protein product is CASSYSDREHGYTF.

This clone was recorded a few times. J is TRBJ2-4 and V is TRBV9, with 10 bases matching TRBD2. J was trimmed by 7 bases and V by 4 bases; bases with no gene match: 11. Germline CDR1 is SGDLS and CDR2 is YYNGEE. This CDR3 comprises 16 residues. CDR3 nucleotides: TGTGCCAGCAGCACCCGGAGCGGGGGGGCCACGAACATTCAGTACTTC. Protein product: CASSTRSGGATNIQYF.

J is TRBJ2-5 and V is TRBV24-1, with D possibly matching TRBD2 (5 bases). The V gene's germline CDR1 is KGHDR and CDR2 SFDVKD. This CDR3 contains 13 residues. V lost 4 bases and J 5 bases, leaving 10 bases between the germline ends. In DNA, the CDR3 is TGTGCCACCAGTGAGGGAGCACCCGAGACCCAGTACTTC. Amino acid sequence: CATSEGAPETQYF.

This clone is a singleton in its sample. The chain links TRBV5-1 to TRBJ2-2; 7 nucleotides agree with TRBD2. The CDR3 runs to 17 residues. The trim removed 4 bases at V and 0 bases at J, leaving 9 bases unmatched. Germline lookup yields CDR1 SGHRS and CDR2 YFSETQ. The CDR3 nucleotides read TGCGCCAGCAGCCGCACCTTTCTAGCGGCGAACACCGGGGAGCTGTTTTTT. Translated, it gives CASSRTFLAANTGELFF. The variable domain in full, completed from reference TRBV5-1 and TRBJ2-2, reads KAGVTQTPRYLIKTRGQQVTLSCSPISGHRSVSWYQQTPGQGLQFLFEYFSETQRNKGNFPGRFSGRQFSNSRSEMNVSTLELGDSALYLCASSRTFLAANTGELFFGEGSRLTVL.

The V gene is TRBV30, the J gene TRBJ2-2, with a weak D call TRBD1 (6 bases). Trimming stripped 0 bases from V and 3 bases from J, with 8 bases between. From germline, CDR1 is GTSNPN and CDR2 SVGIG (reference sequence). The CDR3 has 14 amino acids. The DNA for the CDR3 is TGTGCCTGGAGTGTAGGGACATACACCGGGGAGCTGTTTTTT. Encoded protein: CAWSVGTYTGELFF.

The CDR3 region has the DNA TGTGCCAGCAGCTTAGCCGGGACAGGGCTGGCTAATGAAAAACTGTTTTTT. Amino acids: CASSLAGTGLANEKLFF. This chain links TRBV7-2 with TRBJ1-4, with 9 bases identical to TRBD1. J gave up 3 bases and V 0 bases, and 5 bases lay outside the gene matches. This CDR3 region has 17 residues. Germline CDR1 is SGHTA and CDR2 is FQGNSA.